This T cell receptor beta chain appears in the sequencing data of a study of early T cells in non-severe SARS-CoV-2 infection. This clonotype was observed at least ten times. Its antigen is still unknown. The TCR library protocol was used to attach unique molecular identifiers. These identifiers were attached to individual cDNA molecules. TCRdb recomputed calls from the 5' RACE reads with MiXCR, one row per CDR3 protein. This table has some 76,000 distinct CDR3 sequences, roughly 15% appearing once. General study points: The VDJdb matching leaned toward anti-spike CD8 responses and overlooked private and CD4 specificities.

CDR1 is SGHVS, CDR2 FNYEAQ, per germline. Deletions cut 4 bases from V and 0 bases from J, with 6 bases between. CDR3 length equals 13 residues. The receptor comes from an adult who was a healthcare worker with PCR-confirmed SARS-CoV-2 infection or an uninfected control (not recorded which). The chain combines TRBV7-6 with TRBJ2-5; the D gene is possibly TRBD2 (5 bases). Sequenced: whole blood. The CDR3 loop is CASSSGNQETQYF. The CDR3 region has the DNA TGTGCCAGCAGCTCCGGGAACCAAGAGACCCAGTACTTC.